This entry lists 16 T cell receptor beta chains sequenced from one sample in a study of cytomegalovirus exposure and HLA in healthy donors. Sequenced by immunoSEQ multiplex PCR; TCRdb stores in-frame clones only, minus some. Among more than 250,000 clones listed, about nine tenths were seen once. The sequenced sample consisted of PBMCs. All receptors come from a woman aged 30 to 39 in good health and CMV-seropositive.

The V and J genes are TRBV4-1 and TRBJ1-5, with D unclear. CDR1 MGHRA and CDR2 YSYEKL come from the germline V gene. The V and J ends lost 1 base and 0 bases respectively, with 13 bases between them. CDR3 length: 17 residues. The CDR3, as DNA: TGCGCCAGCAGCCAAGTTGTTAGGCAGCTTAGCAATCAGCCCCAGCATTTT. The encoded protein is CASSQVVRQLSNQPQHF.

The rearrangement joins TRBV6-1 to TRBJ1-1; D possibly corresponds to TRBD1 (5 bases). Trimming removed 3 bases at V and 1 base at J, with 9 bases between. Germline V lookup: CDR1 MNHNS, CDR2 SASEGT. The CDR3 spans 14 residues. The CDR3, as DNA: TGTGCCAGCAGTGACTTCGGGGGGAACACTGAAGCTTTCTTT. It specifies CASSDFGGNTEAFF.

The chain carries TRBV7-7 and TRBJ2-7, with TRBD2 matching 9 bases. From germline, CDR1 is SSHAT and CDR2 FNYEAQ (reference sequence). The CDR3 is 16 residues long. J was trimmed by 3 bases and V by 5 bases; bases with no gene match: 11. CDR3 amino acids: CASSPDRLAEIYEQYF. The CDR3 DNA is TGTGCCAGCAGCCCAGATAGACTAGCGGAGATCTACGAGCAGTACTTC.

This clone appeared once. The rearrangement links TRBV5-4 to TRBJ2-5, with 9 bases lining up with TRBD1. The CDR3 is made up of 16 amino acids. Per the germline V gene, CDR1 is SGHNT and CDR2 is YYREEE (reference sequence). V lost 2 bases, J lost 5 bases, and 10 bases stayed unmatched. The CDR3 region is CASSLATGGNGETQYF. The CDR3 coding sequence is TGTGCCAGCAGCTTAGCGACAGGGGGAAATGGGGAGACCCAGTACTTC.

The chain employs TRBV27 and TRBJ2-3; D is uncertain. The length of the CDR3 is 12 residues. V was cut by 1 base and J by 4 bases, with 3 bases left in between. In germline, CDR1 is MNHEY, CDR2 SMNVEV (reference sequence). CDR3 DNA: TGTGCCAGCAGTTTATACCCAGATACGCAGTATTTT. The encoded protein is CASSLYPDTQYF.

V gene TRBV28 combines with J gene TRBJ2-3; 8 bases fit TRBD2. The germline V gene encodes CDR1 MDHEN and CDR2 SYDVKM. Trimming at V came to 5 bases and at J to 0 bases, leaving 7 bases not matched to a gene. This CDR3 contains 16 residues. CDR3 nucleotides: TGTGCCAGCAGTCCTACCGGGGGGGGCAGCACAGATACGCAGTATTTT. The encoded protein is CASSPTGGGSTDTQYF.

The chain recombines TRBV6-4 with TRBJ1-1; D remains unclear. The germline CDR1 and CDR2 sequences are MRHNA and SNTAGT. The CDR3 is 13 residues long. The ends were cut back, 6 bases at V and 6 bases at J, with 14 bases in the middle. CDR3 sequence reads: CASRDTGSAEAFF. For the CDR3, the DNA is TGTGCCAGCAGAGACACGGGTTCCGCTGAAGCTTTCTTT.

The rearrangement joins TRBV9 to TRBJ1-1; no clear D gene. Between the trimmed V and J ends, which lost 4 bases and 3 bases, there was a span of 16 bases. The CDR3 runs 15 residues. Germline CDR1 and CDR2: SGDLS and YYNGEE. The CDR3 DNA is TGTGCCAGCAGCAAACTCGACGGTGGGCACACTGAAGCTTTCTTT. Protein: CASSKLDGGHTEAFF.

The rearrangement links TRBV5-6 to TRBJ1-2; D ambiguous. The V end lost 6 bases, the J end lost 5 bases, and 14 bases lay between the germline ends. This CDR3 spans 13 amino acids. CDR1 SGHDT and CDR2 YYEEEE come from the germline V gene. CDR3 in DNA: TGTGCCAGCAATCGTCTGGGCCTATATGGCTACACCTTC. This translates into CASNRLGLYGYTF.

The sample holds one count of this clone. The V call is TRBV29-1, the J call TRBJ2-1; no clear D gene. Germline CDR1 SQVTM, CDR2 ANQGSEA. V lost 3 bases to trimming and J lost 0 bases, with 12 bases between them. The CDR3 totals 15 residues. CDR3 nucleotides: TGCAGCGTTGAGAAGCAGAAGAACTCCTACAATGAGCAGTTCTTC. Its translation: CSVEKQKNSYNEQFF.

The V and J genes are TRBV7-2 and TRBJ2-7; D gene unclear. With 7 bases removed from V and 0 bases from J, the gap between germline ends came to 13 bases. Germline-derived CDR1 and CDR2 are SGHTA and FQGNSA. CDR3 length: 14 amino acids. DNA of the CDR3: TGTGCCAGCACCTCGCGCACGAGCTCCTACGAGCAGTACTTC. The encoded protein is CASTSRTSSYEQYF.

This clone was counted between two and nine times. The chain combines TRBV5-1 with TRBJ2-2; 7 positions match TRBD2. The CDR3 totals 15 residues. Germline assignment: CDR1 SGHRS and CDR2 YFSETQ. V gave up 4 bases and J gave up 1 base; unmatched junction bases: 4. CDR3: CASSQTSRNTGELFF. As DNA, the CDR3 is TGCGCCAGCAGCCAGACTAGCCGGAACACCGGGGAGCTGTTTTTT.

The V and J genes are TRBV23-1 and TRBJ2-2, with D possibly matching TRBD2 (7 bases). TRBV23-1 is reported as an ORF; its role is uncertain. The CDR3 sequence is 19 residues long. Trimming took 0 bases from V and 4 from J, leaving 21 bases between them. The CDR3: CASSQSNETRGASTGELFF. The CDR3 region has the DNA TGCGCCAGCAGTCAATCTAACGAGACACGGGGGGCGAGCACCGGGGAGCTGTTTTTT.

This clone was observed a handful of times. This rearrangement joins TRBV7-9 to TRBJ2-2, with 10 bases lining up with TRBD2. The length of the CDR3 is 16 residues. CDR1 SEHNR and CDR2 FQNEAQ come from the germline V gene (reference sequence). V was pared by 2 bases and J by 6 bases, with 6 bases of the junction left unmatched. The chain's CDR3 is CASSLLAGEWSGELFF. The CDR3 coding sequence is TGTGCCAGCAGCTTACTAGCGGGAGAATGGTCCGGGGAGCTGTTTTTT.

V is TRBV30 and J is TRBJ1-5; unclear D gene. The CDR3 is made up of 13 amino acids. Trimming removed 0 bases from V and 7 bases from J, with 10 bases in between. CDR1 GTSNPN and CDR2 SVGIG come from the germline V gene (reference sequence). In DNA form, the CDR3 reads TGTGCCTGGAGTGTGGGGTCGGGACAGCCCCAGCATTTT. Amino acids: CAWSVGSGQPQHF.

J is TRBJ2-1 and V is TRBV28, with 14 bases identical to TRBD2. The CDR3 runs to 16 residues. Per germline, CDR1 MDHEN and CDR2 SYDVKM. V trimming: 6 bases; J trimming: 5 bases; junction bases outside the gene matches: 6. CDR3: CASSPGLAGGHNEQFF. In DNA form, the CDR3 reads TGTGCCAGCAGCCCCGGACTAGCGGGAGGACACAATGAGCAGTTCTTC.